This TCR beta chain was sequenced for a study of T cell changes during pregnancy in multiple sclerosis. The CDR3 has 15 amino acids. Trimming stripped 4 bases from V and 7 bases from J, with 20 bases between. The germline CDR1 and CDR2 sequences are SGHRS and YFSETQ. Some clones are missing from TCRdb's copy, which holds only in-frame ones; the method was immunoSEQ multiplex PCR. The sample consists of 40,000 or so clones, roughly 90% of them appearing once. The rearrangement uses TRBV5-1 and TRBJ1-2; a weak D match, TRBD1 (6 bases). Here the sequenced sample was CD8+ T cells from peripheral blood mononuclear cells, taken in the first trimester of pregnancy. This sequence originates from a female donor with multiple sclerosis, enrolled in a pregnancy study. CDR3 sequence: CASSGASGVRGGYTF. The CDR3 DNA is TGCGCCAGCAGCGGAGCCTCAGGGGTGAGGGGTGGCTACACCTTC.